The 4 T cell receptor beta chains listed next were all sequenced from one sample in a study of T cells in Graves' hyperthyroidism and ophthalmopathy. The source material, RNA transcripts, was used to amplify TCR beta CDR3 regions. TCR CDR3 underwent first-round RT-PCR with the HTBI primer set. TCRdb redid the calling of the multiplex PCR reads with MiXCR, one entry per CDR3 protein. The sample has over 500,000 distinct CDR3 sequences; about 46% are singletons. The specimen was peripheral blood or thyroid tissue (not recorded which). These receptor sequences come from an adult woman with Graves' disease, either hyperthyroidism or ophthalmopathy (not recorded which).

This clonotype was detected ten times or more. The CDR3 sequence: CSVPSGGEQYF. CDR3 nucleotide sequence: TGCAGCGTACCGAGTGGGGGCGAGCAGTACTTC. V and J are TRBV29-1 and TRBJ2-7, with D perhaps assigned TRBD1 or TRBD2 (5 bases each). The V end was cut by 6 bases, the J end by 6 bases, with 12 bases between. Germline CDR1 reads SQVTM; CDR2 reads ANQGSEA. The CDR3 is made up of 11 amino acids.

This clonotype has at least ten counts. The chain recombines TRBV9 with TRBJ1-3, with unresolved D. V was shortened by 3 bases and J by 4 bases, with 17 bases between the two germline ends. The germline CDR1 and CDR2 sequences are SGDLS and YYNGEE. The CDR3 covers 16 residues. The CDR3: CASSALGNDVGNTIYF. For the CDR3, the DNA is TGTGCCAGCAGCGCCCTCGGGAACGATGTCGGAAACACCATATATTTT.

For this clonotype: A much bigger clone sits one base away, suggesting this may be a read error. The CDR3 loop is CAIRAETNYEQYF. The CDR3 region has the DNA TGTGCCATCAGGGCGGAAACCAACTACGAGCAGTACTTC. The gene calls are TRBV10-3 and TRBJ2-7; D is unresolved. Germline V gene data show CDR1 as ENHRY and CDR2 as SYGVKD. Trimming stripped 6 bases from V and 3 bases from J, with 12 bases between. The CDR3 contains 13 residues.

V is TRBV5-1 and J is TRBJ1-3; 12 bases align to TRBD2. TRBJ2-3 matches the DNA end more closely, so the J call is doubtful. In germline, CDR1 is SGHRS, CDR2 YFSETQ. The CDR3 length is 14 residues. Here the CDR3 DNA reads TGCGCCAGCCTAGCGGGAGGGCCCGGAGATACGCAGTATTTT. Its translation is CASLAGGPGDTQYF.